This T cell receptor (beta chain) derives from a study of CD8 T cells in Susac syndrome. Study in general: Among the Susac syndrome patients who underwent sequencing, about 6 had clinically active disease, while fewer than ten of them were in remission.

RNA amounts of roughly 0.5 to 1 ug underwent reverse transcription with random hexamers. TCR beta CDR3 was amplified by immunoSEQ covering 54 Vbeta and 13 Jbeta. TCRdb processed the immunoSEQ multiplex PCR reads anew with MiXCR; each CDR3 protein has one entry. The sample contains around 170,000 distinct CDR3 sequences, 90% to 95% of which appear only once. This clonotype was counted between two and nine times. The CDR3 is 13 residues long. Trimming shortened V by 5 bases and J by 3 bases, and 10 bases separated the two germline ends. This chain links TRBV12-3 or TRBV12-4 with TRBJ2-5, with D possibly being TRBD1 (6 bases). The sample taken for sequencing was CD4+ T cells from PBMCs. This receptor was obtained from a human donor with Susac syndrome. The CDR3 DNA reads TGTGCCAGCAGTCTCGGACAGAAAGAGACCCAGTACTTC. This sequence encodes CASSLGQKETQYF.